This T cell receptor beta chain was captured in a study of beta chain features in type 1 diabetes. Across the whole study: On cell yields, gender and age, patients and healthy donors were similar. Study-level results: People with Type 1 diabetes carried modestly yet significantly shorter TCRB CDR3s in all four CD4+ subsets. Naive, central memory and Treg TCRB repertoires appeared more alike in patients than in healthy donors.

Expressed TCRB transcripts were sequenced after all isolated RNA was converted to cDNA. Measured with immunoSEQ multiplex PCR; TCRdb has only the in-frame clones, and not every one. The table lists about 160,000 clones, about 7.8% of them singletons. Donors underwent one heparinised blood draw, around 100 mL on average. CD45RO/CCR7/CD25/CD127/CD95/CD27 separated CD4+ naive, central memory, regulatory and stem cell-like memory cells by sorting. The CDR3 sequence is 14 residues long. Losses at the gene ends were 4 bases for V and 10 bases for J; bases not matched to a gene: 2. Per the germline V gene, CDR1 is MDHEN and CDR2 is SYDVKM. This clone has just a few counts. Its antigen is as yet unknown.

The sample comprised central memory CD4+ T cells from blood. The chain has TRBV28 and TRBJ2-1; the match to TRBD2 covers 15 bases. The source of this sequence is a woman in her 40s with type 1 diabetes. Here the CDR3 reads CASSWTSGRGEQFF. Here the CDR3 DNA reads TGTGCCAGCAGTTGGACTAGCGGGAGGGGGGAGCAGTTCTTC.